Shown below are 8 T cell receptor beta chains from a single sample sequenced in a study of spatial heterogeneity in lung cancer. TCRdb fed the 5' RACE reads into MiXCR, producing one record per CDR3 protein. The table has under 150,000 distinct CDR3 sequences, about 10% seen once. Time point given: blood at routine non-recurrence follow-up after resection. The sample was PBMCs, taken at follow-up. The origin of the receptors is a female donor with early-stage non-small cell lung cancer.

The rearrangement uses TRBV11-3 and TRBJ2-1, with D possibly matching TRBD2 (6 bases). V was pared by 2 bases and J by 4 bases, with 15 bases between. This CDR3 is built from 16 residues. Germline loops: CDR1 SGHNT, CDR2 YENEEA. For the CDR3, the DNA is TGTGCCAGCAGCTTAAGCGGGTCGGGCCAATACAATGAGCAGTTCTTC. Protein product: CASSLSGSGQYNEQFF.

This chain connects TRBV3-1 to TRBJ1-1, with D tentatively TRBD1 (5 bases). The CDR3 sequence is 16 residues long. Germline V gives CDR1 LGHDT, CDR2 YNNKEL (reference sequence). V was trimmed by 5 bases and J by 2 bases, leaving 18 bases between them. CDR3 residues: CASSEFGRARNTEAFF. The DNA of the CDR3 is TGTGCCAGCAGCGAGTTCGGCAGGGCGAGAAACACTGAAGCTTTCTTT. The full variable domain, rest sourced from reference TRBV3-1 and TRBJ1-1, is DTAVSQTPKYLVTQMGNDKSIKCEQNLGHDTMYWYKQDSKKFLKIMFSYNNKELIINETVPNRFSPKSPDKAHLNLHINSLELGDSAVYFCASSEFGRARNTEAFFGQGTRLTVV.

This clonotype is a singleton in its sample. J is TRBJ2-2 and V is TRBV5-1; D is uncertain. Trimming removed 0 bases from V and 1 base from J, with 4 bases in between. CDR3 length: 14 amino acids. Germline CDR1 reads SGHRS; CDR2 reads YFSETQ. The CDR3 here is CASSLVGNTGELFF. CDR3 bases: TGCGCCAGCAGCTTGGTGGGGAACACCGGGGAGCTGTTTTTT.

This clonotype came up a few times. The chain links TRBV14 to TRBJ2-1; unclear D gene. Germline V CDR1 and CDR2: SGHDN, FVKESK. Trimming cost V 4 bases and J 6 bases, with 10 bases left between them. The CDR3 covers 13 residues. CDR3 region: CASSLTFRNEQFF. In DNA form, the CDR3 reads TGTGCCAGCAGCCTAACGTTCCGCAATGAGCAGTTCTTC.

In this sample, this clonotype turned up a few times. CDR3 residues: CASAQGWELFF. The CDR3 DNA reads as TGTGCCAGCGCCCAGGGTTGGGAGCTGTTTTTT. The chain has TRBV6-2 or TRBV6-3 and TRBJ2-2, with TRBD1 as a possible D gene (5 bases). CDR3 length: 11 residues. V gave up 8 bases and J gave up 9 bases, with 10 bases separating them. Germline V gene lookup returns CDR1 MNHEY and CDR2 SVGEGT.

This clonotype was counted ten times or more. As DNA, the CDR3 is TGTGCCAGCAGTTTGCCCAGGGGACGCCGCGAGCAGTTCTTC. Translation: CASSLPRGRREQFF. The chain combines TRBV28 with TRBJ2-1; possibly TRBD1 for D (6 bases). Germline CDR1 MDHEN, CDR2 SYDVKM. V lost 3 bases, J lost 10 bases, and 16 bases lay in between. The CDR3 covers 14 residues.

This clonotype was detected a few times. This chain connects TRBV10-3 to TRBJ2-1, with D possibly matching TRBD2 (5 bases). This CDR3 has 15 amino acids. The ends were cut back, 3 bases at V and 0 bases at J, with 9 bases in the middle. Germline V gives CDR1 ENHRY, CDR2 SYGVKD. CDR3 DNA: TGTGCCATCAGTGACCGAGCGGACTCCTACAATGAGCAGTTCTTC. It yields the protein CAISDRADSYNEQFF.

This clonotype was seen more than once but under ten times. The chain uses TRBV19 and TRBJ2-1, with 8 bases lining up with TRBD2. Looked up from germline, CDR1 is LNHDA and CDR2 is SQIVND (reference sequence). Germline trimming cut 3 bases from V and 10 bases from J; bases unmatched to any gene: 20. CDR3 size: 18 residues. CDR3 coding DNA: TGTGCCAGTAGTATTAATGGTCTTAGCGGGACCCGTTCGAGCGAGCAGTTCTTC. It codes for CASSINGLSGTRSSEQFF.